This entry lists 6 T cell receptor beta chains sequenced from one sample in a study of T cell repertoires in cytomegalovirus infection. Their recognized antigens are unknown. TCRdb reanalysed the reads using MiXCR and keeps one entry per CDR3 protein. The sample contains approximately 50,000 distinct CDR3 sequences, about 19% of which appear only once. Source: CD8+ T cells from cultured PBMCs, taken from culture after CMV antigen stimulation. The source of these receptors is a human donor in good health (CMV status not recorded). Some clones in this sample may be carry-over from other donors' samples.

This chain links TRBV28 with TRBJ2-5; a weak D match, TRBD2 (5 bases). The CDR3 covers 16 residues. V was trimmed by 0 bases and J by 3 bases, leaving 14 bases between them. Looked up from germline, CDR1 is MDHEN and CDR2 is SYDVKM. The CDR3 spells CASSLWASRNEETQYF. Written as DNA, the CDR3 is TGTGCCAGCAGTTTATGGGCTAGCAGAAATGAAGAGACCCAGTACTTC.

There are a few counts of this clonotype. The chain recombines TRBV7-9 with TRBJ2-2; TRBD1 might be the D (6 bases). This CDR3 region has 15 residues. Germline CDR1 reads SEHNR; CDR2 reads FQNEAQ (reference sequence). Trimming removed 1 base at V and 6 bases at J, with 12 bases between. DNA of the CDR3: TGTGCCAGCAGCTTAGTAGCAGGGGCGGCCGGGGAGCTGTTTTTT. Its protein is CASSLVAGAAGELFF.

This clonotype occurred a few times. The chain couples TRBV7-8 to TRBJ2-1; 7 bases map to TRBD2. This CDR3 is built from 17 residues. V lost 1 base to trimming and J lost 0 bases; unmatched junction nucleotides: 6. Germline V CDR1 and CDR2: SGHVS, FQNEAQ. CDR3: CASSLGEGASSYNEQFF. The CDR3 region has the DNA TGTGCCAGCAGCTTAGGGGAGGGCGCGAGCTCCTACAATGAGCAGTTCTTC.

This clonotype appeared a few times. The V call is TRBV7-8, the J call TRBJ1-5; no definite D call. Deletions cut 4 bases from V and 3 bases from J, with 10 bases between. The CDR3 is 14 residues long. CDR1 and CDR2 from the germline V gene are SGHVS and FQNEAQ. CDR3: CASSWPATNQPQHF. Written as DNA, the CDR3 is TGTGCCAGCAGCTGGCCTGCGACCAATCAGCCCCAGCATTTT.

This clonotype was seen a handful of times. CDR3 amino acids: CASLTGGANGYTF. Written as DNA, the CDR3 is TGTGCCAGCTTGACAGGGGGCGCGAATGGCTACACCTTC. This rearrangement joins TRBV6-2 or TRBV6-3 to TRBJ1-2; TRBD1 aligns across 10 bases. Germline loops: CDR1 MNHEY, CDR2 SVGEGT. The CDR3 sequence is 13 residues long. With V trimmed by 8 bases and J by 6 bases, 6 bases remained unmatched.

About this clonotype: At one end the junction does not follow the germline gene, possibly because of a read error. The CDR3 is CDSSHYKNRGRMNTEAFF. Here the CDR3 DNA reads TGTGACAGCAGCCATTATAAGAACAGGGGTCGAATGAACACTGAAGCTTTCTTT. This chain links TRBV6-1 with TRBJ1-1; 7 bases align to TRBD1. The CDR3 totals 18 residues. Germline loops: CDR1 MNHNS, CDR2 SASEGT.